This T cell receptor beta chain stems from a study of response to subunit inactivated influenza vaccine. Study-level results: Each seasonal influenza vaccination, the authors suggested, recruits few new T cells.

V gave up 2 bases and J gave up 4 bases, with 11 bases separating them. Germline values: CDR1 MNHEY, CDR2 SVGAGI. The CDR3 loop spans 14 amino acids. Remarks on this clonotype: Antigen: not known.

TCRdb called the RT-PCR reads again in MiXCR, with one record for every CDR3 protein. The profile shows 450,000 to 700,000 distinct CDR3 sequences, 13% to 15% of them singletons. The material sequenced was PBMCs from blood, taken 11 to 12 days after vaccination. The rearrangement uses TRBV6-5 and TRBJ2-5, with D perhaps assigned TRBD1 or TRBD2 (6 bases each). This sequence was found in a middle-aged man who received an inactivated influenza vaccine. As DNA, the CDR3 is TGTGCCAGCAGTTACGGAGGGGGGCGAGAGACCCAGTACTTC. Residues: CASSYGGGRETQYF.